This is a list of T cell receptor beta chains from one sample in a study of control samples from healthy donors and cancer patients. The protocol was immunoSEQ multiplex PCR, while the TCRdb copy is restricted to in-frame clones and leaves out a portion. The profile shows around 110,000 clones, 80% to 90% of them singletons. The sample was PBMCs. The receptors come from a woman aged 45-60 years with colorectal cancer. Each CDR3 is given with its conserved first and last residue. A D gene is named only where the DNA matches it firmly. A clone size is listed for some rows: how often the clone was seen (once, few, many), or a class if it is expanded.

clone_size: few; cdr3_length: 13; d_call: .; v_call: TRBV2; j_call: TRBJ1-4; cdr3_aa: CASRRTLGEKLFF; cdr3_nt: TGTGCCAGCAGGAGGACCCTCGGGGAAAAACTGTTTTTT
clone_size: .; cdr3_length: 14; d_call: .; v_call: TRBV6-2/TRBV6-3; j_call: TRBJ2-4; cdr3_aa: CASSYSRGTDIQYF; cdr3_nt: TGTGCCAGCAGTTACTCGAGGGGTACGGACATTCAGTACTTC
clone_size: .; cdr3_length: 15; d_call: TRBD1; v_call: TRBV4-1; j_call: TRBJ1-2; cdr3_aa: CASSHRTGLDYGYTF; cdr3_nt: TGCGCCAGCAGCCACCGGACAGGGCTTGACTATGGCTACACCTTC
clone_size: .; cdr3_length: 16; d_call: TRBD2; v_call: TRBV9; j_call: TRBJ2-5; cdr3_aa: CASSAIAGGPVETQYF; cdr3_nt: TGTGCCAGCAGCGCTATAGCGGGGGGGCCAGTCGAGACCCAGTACTTC
clone_size: .; cdr3_length: 16; d_call: TRBD1; v_call: TRBV5-4; j_call: TRBJ2-1; cdr3_aa: CASSSNEGASYNEQFF; cdr3_nt: TGTGCCAGCAGCTCTAACGAGGGGGCCTCCTACAATGAGCAGTTCTTC
clone_size: .; cdr3_length: 15; d_call: .; v_call: TRBV28; j_call: TRBJ2-7; cdr3_aa: CASSLLAGSLTEQYF; cdr3_nt: TGTGCCAGCAGTTTATTGGCGGGGTCCTTGACCGAGCAGTACTTC
clone_size: .; cdr3_length: 18; d_call: .; v_call: TRBV1; j_call: TRBJ2-3; cdr3_aa: CTSSHRGLGGTSTDTQYF; cdr3_nt: TGCACCAGCAGCCACAGGGGGTTGGGGGGGACGAGCACAGATACGCAGTATTTT
clone_size: .; cdr3_length: 14; d_call: .; v_call: TRBV11-3; j_call: TRBJ2-7; cdr3_aa: CASSLSPSRGEQYF; cdr3_nt: TGTGCCAGCAGCTTATCCCCATCCCGGGGGGAGCAGTACTTC
clone_size: .; cdr3_length: 14; d_call: TRBD1; v_call: TRBV10-3; j_call: TRBJ1-1; cdr3_aa: CAITRTGGFTEAFF; cdr3_nt: TGTGCCATCACTAGGACAGGGGGTTTTACTGAAGCTTTCTTT
clone_size: .; cdr3_length: 15; d_call: TRBD1; v_call: TRBV5-1; j_call: TRBJ1-2; cdr3_aa: CASSLVGQGAYGYTF; cdr3_nt: TGCGCCAGCAGCTTGGTGGGACAGGGGGCTTATGGCTACACCTTC
clone_size: once; cdr3_length: 12; d_call: TRBD1; v_call: TRBV5-1; j_call: TRBJ2-1; cdr3_aa: CASSRGQVEQFF; cdr3_nt: TGCGCCAGCAGTCGAGGACAGGTGGAGCAGTTCTTC
clone_size: .; cdr3_length: 17; d_call: TRBD2; v_call: TRBV30; j_call: TRBJ2-2; cdr3_aa: CAWSPLPQRGYTGELFF; cdr3_nt: TGTGCCTGGAGTCCTCTACCACAGCGGGGGTACACCGGGGAGCTGTTTTTT
clone_size: .; cdr3_length: 13; d_call: .; v_call: TRBV27; j_call: TRBJ2-5; cdr3_aa: CASSLVEQETQYF; cdr3_nt: TGTGCCAGCAGTTTAGTGGAACAAGAGACCCAGTACTTC
clone_size: .; cdr3_length: 13; d_call: TRBD1; v_call: TRBV19; j_call: TRBJ2-7; cdr3_aa: CASRRQGSYEQYF; cdr3_nt: TGTGCCAGTCGACGACAGGGCTCCTACGAGCAGTACTTC
clone_size: .; cdr3_length: 13; d_call: .; v_call: TRBV5-1; j_call: TRBJ2-7; cdr3_aa: CASSLAGRSEQYF; cdr3_nt: TGCGCCAGCAGCTTAGCAGGGAGAAGCGAGCAGTACTTC
clone_size: .; cdr3_length: 16; d_call: .; v_call: TRBV4-1; j_call: TRBJ2-7; cdr3_aa: CASSQDFGGSTYEQYF; cdr3_nt: TGCGCCAGCAGCCAAGATTTCGGAGGGTCTACCTACGAGCAGTACTTC
clone_size: .; cdr3_length: 14; d_call: TRBD1; v_call: TRBV29-1; j_call: TRBJ2-5; cdr3_aa: CSVSGTGGRETQYF; cdr3_nt: TGCAGCGTCTCGGGGACAGGGGGCCGGGAGACCCAGTACTTC
clone_size: .; cdr3_length: 12; d_call: .; v_call: TRBV24-1; j_call: TRBJ2-3; cdr3_aa: CATSDQPDTQYF; cdr3_nt: TGTGCCACCAGTGATCAACCAGATACGCAGTATTTT
clone_size: .; cdr3_length: 14; d_call: .; v_call: TRBV5-1; j_call: TRBJ2-7; cdr3_aa: CASSLDPGYYEQYF; cdr3_nt: TGTGCCAGCAGCTTGGACCCTGGCTATTACGAGCAGTACTTC
clone_size: .; cdr3_length: 16; d_call: TRBD1; v_call: TRBV19; j_call: TRBJ1-1; cdr3_aa: CASSRRGTGENTEAFF; cdr3_nt: TGTGCCAGTAGTAGACGAGGGACAGGGGAGAACACTGAAGCTTTCTTT
clone_size: .; cdr3_length: 16; d_call: .; v_call: TRBV9; j_call: TRBJ2-3; cdr3_aa: CASSQTGFGYTDTQYF; cdr3_nt: TGTGCCAGCAGCCAAACAGGGTTTGGGTACACAGATACGCAGTATTTT
clone_size: .; cdr3_length: 14; d_call: .; v_call: TRBV28; j_call: TRBJ1-5; cdr3_aa: CASSLLGVTRPQHF; cdr3_nt: TGTGCCAGCAGTTTACTAGGCGTAACGCGGCCCCAGCATTTT
clone_size: .; cdr3_length: 14; d_call: .; v_call: TRBV27; j_call: TRBJ1-2; cdr3_aa: CASSRDARYYGYTF; cdr3_nt: TGTGCCAGCAGCCGGGATGCCAGATACTATGGCTACACCTTC
clone_size: .; cdr3_length: 15; d_call: TRBD2; v_call: TRBV6-6; j_call: TRBJ2-7; cdr3_aa: CASSYSLAGGNEQYF; cdr3_nt: TGTGCCAGCAGTTACTCCCTAGCGGGGGGAAACGAGCAGTACTTC
clone_size: .; cdr3_length: 17; d_call: .; v_call: TRBV7-3; j_call: TRBJ2-3; cdr3_aa: CASSLRGSATSTDTQYF; cdr3_nt: TGTGCCAGCAGCTTAAGGGGCTCAGCTACTAGCACAGATACGCAGTATTTT
clone_size: .; cdr3_length: 14; d_call: .; v_call: TRBV10-3; j_call: TRBJ1-4; cdr3_aa: CAISGSGENEKLFF; cdr3_nt: TGTGCCATCAGTGGTTCAGGGGAGAATGAAAAACTGTTTTTT
clone_size: .; cdr3_length: 16; d_call: TRBD1; v_call: TRBV4-1; j_call: TRBJ1-5; cdr3_aa: CASSQGRDRGGQPQHF; cdr3_nt: TGCGCCAGCAGCCAAGGGCGGGACAGGGGAGGTCAGCCCCAGCATTTT
clone_size: .; cdr3_length: 15; d_call: .; v_call: TRBV27; j_call: TRBJ2-1; cdr3_aa: CASSLRSNSYNEQFF; cdr3_nt: TGTGCCAGCAGTTTAAGGAGCAACTCCTACAATGAGCAGTTCTTC
clone_size: .; cdr3_length: 14; d_call: .; v_call: TRBV7-2; j_call: TRBJ2-7; cdr3_aa: CASSFAHFIYEQYF; cdr3_nt: TGTGCCAGCAGCTTCGCGCACTTCATCTACGAGCAGTACTTC
clone_size: .; cdr3_length: 12; d_call: .; v_call: TRBV5-6; j_call: TRBJ1-2; cdr3_aa: CASSLEVYGYTF; cdr3_nt: TGTGCCAGCAGCTTGGAAGTGTATGGCTACACCTTC
clone_size: .; cdr3_length: 15; d_call: .; v_call: TRBV25-1; j_call: TRBJ2-5; cdr3_aa: CASTPRGGPRETQYF; cdr3_nt: TGTGCCAGCACGCCTCGGGGAGGCCCTCGAGAGACCCAGTACTTC
clone_size: .; cdr3_length: 14; d_call: TRBD1; v_call: TRBV3-1/TRBV3-2; j_call: TRBJ1-1; cdr3_aa: CASSQDRGSPEAFF; cdr3_nt: TGTGCCAGCAGCCAAGACAGGGGGTCGCCTGAAGCTTTCTTT
clone_size: .; cdr3_length: 16; d_call: .; v_call: TRBV19; j_call: TRBJ1-4; cdr3_aa: CASSATSGVHGEKLFF; cdr3_nt: TGTGCCAGTAGCGCCACGTCAGGGGTACACGGTGAAAAACTGTTTTTT
clone_size: .; cdr3_length: 15; d_call: TRBD2; v_call: TRBV19; j_call: TRBJ2-1; cdr3_aa: CASKDSGSAYNEQFF; cdr3_nt: TGTGCCAGTAAGGATAGCGGGAGTGCCTACAATGAGCAGTTCTTC
clone_size: .; cdr3_length: 11; d_call: .; v_call: TRBV5-1; j_call: TRBJ2-1; cdr3_aa: CASSLEVEQFF; cdr3_nt: TGCGCCAGCAGCTTGGAGGTAGAGCAGTTCTTC
clone_size: once; cdr3_length: 15; d_call: .; v_call: TRBV19; j_call: TRBJ1-3; cdr3_aa: CASSIALGFGNTIYF; cdr3_nt: TGTGCCAGTAGTATAGCGTTGGGATTTGGAAACACCATATATTTT
clone_size: .; cdr3_length: 13; d_call: TRBD1; v_call: TRBV19; j_call: TRBJ1-5; cdr3_aa: CASRNQGDQPQHF; cdr3_nt: TGTGCCAGTAGGAACCAGGGGGATCAGCCCCAGCATTTT
clone_size: once; cdr3_length: 15; d_call: TRBD1; v_call: TRBV18; j_call: TRBJ2-7; cdr3_aa: CASHTTGQGYHEQYF; cdr3_nt: TGTGCCAGTCATACAACGGGACAGGGGTATCACGAGCAGTACTTC
clone_size: .; cdr3_length: 11; d_call: .; v_call: TRBV20-1; j_call: TRBJ1-5; cdr3_aa: CSATSNQPQHF; cdr3_nt: TGCAGTGCCACAAGTAATCAGCCCCAGCATTTT
clone_size: .; cdr3_length: 12; d_call: .; v_call: TRBV3-1/TRBV3-2; j_call: TRBJ2-5; cdr3_aa: CASSQVRGTQYF; cdr3_nt: TGTGCCAGCAGCCAAGTTAGGGGGACCCAGTACTTC
clone_size: .; cdr3_length: 13; d_call: .; v_call: TRBV2; j_call: TRBJ2-1; cdr3_aa: CASSAGLSNEQFF; cdr3_nt: TGTGCCAGCAGTGCGGGGCTCTCCAATGAGCAGTTCTTC
clone_size: .; cdr3_length: 16; d_call: .; v_call: TRBV9; j_call: TRBJ2-2; cdr3_aa: CASSTNRELDTGELFF; cdr3_nt: TGTGCCAGCAGCACAAACAGGGAGCTGGACACCGGGGAGCTGTTTTTT
clone_size: .; cdr3_length: 14; d_call: TRBD1; v_call: TRBV5-1; j_call: TRBJ1-1; cdr3_aa: CASSDRGGNTEAFF; cdr3_nt: TGCGCCAGCAGTGACAGGGGAGGAAACACTGAAGCTTTCTTT
clone_size: .; cdr3_length: 15; d_call: TRBD1; v_call: TRBV7-6; j_call: TRBJ1-1; cdr3_aa: CASSLTTGTNTEAFF; cdr3_nt: TGTGCCAGCAGCCTGACGACAGGGACGAACACTGAAGCTTTCTTT
clone_size: .; cdr3_length: 15; d_call: .; v_call: TRBV7-8; j_call: TRBJ2-3; cdr3_aa: CASSFSGTPADTQYF; cdr3_nt: TGTGCCAGCAGCTTTTCCGGGACCCCTGCAGATACGCAGTATTTT
clone_size: .; cdr3_length: 15; d_call: TRBD1; v_call: TRBV28; j_call: TRBJ1-2; cdr3_aa: CASSSPRGSSYGYTF; cdr3_nt: TGTGCCAGCAGTTCCCCCAGGGGGAGCTCCTATGGCTACACCTTC
clone_size: .; cdr3_length: 12; d_call: .; v_call: TRBV19; j_call: TRBJ1-2; cdr3_aa: CASSIGYDGYTF; cdr3_nt: TGTGCCAGTAGTATCGGGTACGATGGCTACACCTTC
clone_size: few; cdr3_length: 15; d_call: .; v_call: TRBV3-1/TRBV3-2; j_call: TRBJ1-4; cdr3_aa: CASSPPAGGNEKLFF; cdr3_nt: TGTGCCAGCAGCCCGCCCGCGGGGGGTAATGAAAAACTGTTTTTT
clone_size: once; cdr3_length: 13; d_call: .; v_call: TRBV5-1; j_call: TRBJ2-5; cdr3_aa: CASSLEGLETQYF; cdr3_nt: TGCGCCAGCAGCTTAGAGGGCCTAGAGACCCAGTACTTC
clone_size: .; cdr3_length: 12; d_call: .; v_call: TRBV15; j_call: TRBJ1-2; cdr3_aa: CATLGTNYGYTF; cdr3_nt: TGTGCCACCTTGGGAACTAACTATGGCTACACCTTC
clone_size: .; cdr3_length: 13; d_call: TRBD1; v_call: TRBV7-9; j_call: TRBJ1-1; cdr3_aa: CASSLQGGTEAFF; cdr3_nt: TGTGCCAGCAGCCTCCAGGGGGGGACTGAAGCTTTCTTT
clone_size: .; cdr3_length: 14; d_call: .; v_call: TRBV5-4; j_call: TRBJ1-2; cdr3_aa: CASSGPTDNYGYTF; cdr3_nt: TGTGCCAGCAGCGGCCCGACGGATAACTATGGCTACACCTTC
clone_size: .; cdr3_length: 15; d_call: TRBD2; v_call: TRBV27; j_call: TRBJ2-5; cdr3_aa: CASSHIAGAAETQYF; cdr3_nt: TGTGCCAGCAGTCACATTGCGGGAGCGGCAGAGACCCAGTACTTC
clone_size: .; cdr3_length: 13; d_call: TRBD1; v_call: TRBV27; j_call: TRBJ1-4; cdr3_aa: CASSPTGDEKLFF; cdr3_nt: TGTGCCAGCAGCCCGACAGGGGATGAAAAACTGTTTTTT
clone_size: .; cdr3_length: 16; d_call: .; v_call: TRBV15; j_call: TRBJ2-6; cdr3_aa: CATSRDQGSGANVLTF; cdr3_nt: TGTGCCACCAGCAGAGATCAGGGCTCTGGGGCCAACGTCCTGACTTTC
clone_size: once; cdr3_length: 16; d_call: TRBD1; v_call: TRBV27; j_call: TRBJ2-5; cdr3_aa: CASSLKWTGAVETQYF; cdr3_nt: TGTGCCAGCAGTCTCAAGTGGACAGGGGCGGTAGAGACCCAGTACTTC
clone_size: .; cdr3_length: 17; d_call: .; v_call: TRBV3-1/TRBV3-2; j_call: TRBJ2-1; cdr3_aa: CASSSGPIQPPYNEQFF; cdr3_nt: TGTGCCAGCAGCTCAGGACCGATTCAACCCCCCTACAATGAGCAGTTCTTC